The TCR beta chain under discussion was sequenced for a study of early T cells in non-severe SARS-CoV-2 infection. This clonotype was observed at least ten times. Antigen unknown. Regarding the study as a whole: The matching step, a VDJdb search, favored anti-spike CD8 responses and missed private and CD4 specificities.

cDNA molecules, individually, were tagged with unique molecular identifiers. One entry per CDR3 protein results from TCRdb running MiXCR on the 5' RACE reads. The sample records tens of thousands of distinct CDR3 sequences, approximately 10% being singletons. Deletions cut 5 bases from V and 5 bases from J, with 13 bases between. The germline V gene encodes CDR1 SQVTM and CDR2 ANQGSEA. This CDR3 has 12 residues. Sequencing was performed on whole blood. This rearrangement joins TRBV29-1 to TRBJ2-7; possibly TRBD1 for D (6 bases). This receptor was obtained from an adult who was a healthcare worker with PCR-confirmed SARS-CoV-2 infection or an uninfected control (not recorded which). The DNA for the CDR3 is TGCAGCGTTCGGCAGGGGCAAGACGAGCAGTACTTC. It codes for CSVRQGQDEQYF.